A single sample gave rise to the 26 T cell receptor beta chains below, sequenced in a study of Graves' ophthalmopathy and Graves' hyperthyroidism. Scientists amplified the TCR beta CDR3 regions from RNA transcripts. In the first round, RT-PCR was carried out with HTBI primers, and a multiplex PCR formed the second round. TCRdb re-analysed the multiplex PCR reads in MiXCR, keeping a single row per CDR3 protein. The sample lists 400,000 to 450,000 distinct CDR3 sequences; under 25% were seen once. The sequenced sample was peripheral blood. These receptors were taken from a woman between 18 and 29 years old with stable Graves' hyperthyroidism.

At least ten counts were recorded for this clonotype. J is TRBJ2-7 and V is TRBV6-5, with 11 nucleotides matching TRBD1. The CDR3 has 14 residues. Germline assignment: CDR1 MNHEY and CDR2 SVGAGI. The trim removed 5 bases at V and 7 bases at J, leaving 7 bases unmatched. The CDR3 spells CASSNWGQGGEQYF. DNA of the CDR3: TGTGCCAGCAGTAACTGGGGACAGGGGGGGGAGCAGTACTTC.

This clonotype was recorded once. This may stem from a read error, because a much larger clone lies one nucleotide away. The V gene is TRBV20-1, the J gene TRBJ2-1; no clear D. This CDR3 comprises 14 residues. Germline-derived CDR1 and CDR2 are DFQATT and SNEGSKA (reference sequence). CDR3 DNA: TGCAGTGCTAGCCGGAGACGGAACTGGAATGAGAAGTTCTTC. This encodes CSASRRRNWNEKFF.

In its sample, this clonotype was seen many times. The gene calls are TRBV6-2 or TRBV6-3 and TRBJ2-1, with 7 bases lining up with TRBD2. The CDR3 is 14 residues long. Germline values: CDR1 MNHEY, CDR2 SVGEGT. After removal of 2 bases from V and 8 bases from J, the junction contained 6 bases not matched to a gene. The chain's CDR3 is CASSYREVVDEQFF. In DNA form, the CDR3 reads TGTGCCAGCAGTTACCGGGAGGTTGTGGATGAGCAGTTCTTC.

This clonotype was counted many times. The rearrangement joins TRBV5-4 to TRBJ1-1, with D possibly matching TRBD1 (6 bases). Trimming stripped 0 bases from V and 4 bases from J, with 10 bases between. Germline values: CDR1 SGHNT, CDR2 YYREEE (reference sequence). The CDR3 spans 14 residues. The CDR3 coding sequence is TGTGCCAGCAGCTTGGGGACAGCGTCCACTGAAGCTTTCTTT. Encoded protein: CASSLGTASTEAFF.

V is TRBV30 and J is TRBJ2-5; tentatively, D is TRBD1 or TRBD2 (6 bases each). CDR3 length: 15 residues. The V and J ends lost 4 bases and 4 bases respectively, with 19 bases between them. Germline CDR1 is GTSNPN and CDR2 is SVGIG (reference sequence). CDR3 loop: CAWMGGRALRETQYF. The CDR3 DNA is TGTGCCTGGATGGGGGGCAGGGCTCTTCGAGAGACCCAGTACTTC.

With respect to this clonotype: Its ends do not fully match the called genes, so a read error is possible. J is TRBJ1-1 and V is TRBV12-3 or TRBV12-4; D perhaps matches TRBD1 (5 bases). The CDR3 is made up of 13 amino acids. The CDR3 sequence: CASTTLVDTDAFF. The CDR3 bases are TGTGCCAGCACGACACTAGTGGACACTGATGCTTTCTTT.

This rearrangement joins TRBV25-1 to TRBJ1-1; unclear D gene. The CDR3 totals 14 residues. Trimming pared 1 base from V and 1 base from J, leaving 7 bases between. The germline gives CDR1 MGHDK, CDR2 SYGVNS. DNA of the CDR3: TGTGCCAGCAGTGAATCACGGGGGAACACTGAAGCTTTCTTT. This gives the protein CASSESRGNTEAFF.

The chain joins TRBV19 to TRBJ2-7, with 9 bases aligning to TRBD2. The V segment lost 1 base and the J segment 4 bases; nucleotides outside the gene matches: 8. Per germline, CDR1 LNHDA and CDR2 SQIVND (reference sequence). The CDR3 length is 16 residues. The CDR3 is CASSIVGAGGPYEQYF. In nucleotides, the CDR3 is TGTGCCAGTAGTATAGTAGGCGCGGGAGGGCCATACGAGCAGTACTTC. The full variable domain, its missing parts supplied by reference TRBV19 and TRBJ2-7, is DGGITQSPKYLFRKEGQNVTLSCEQNLNHDAMYWYRQDPGQGLRLIYYSQIVNDFQKGDIAEGYSVSREKKESFPLTVTSAQKNPTAFYLCASSIVGAGGPYEQYFGPGTRLTVT.

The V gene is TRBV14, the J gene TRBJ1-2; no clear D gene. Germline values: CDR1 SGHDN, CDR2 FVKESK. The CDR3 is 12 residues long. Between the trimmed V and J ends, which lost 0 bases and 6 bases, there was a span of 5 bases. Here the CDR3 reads CASSQDSDGYTF. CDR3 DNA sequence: TGTGCCAGCAGCCAAGACTCCGATGGCTACACCTTC.

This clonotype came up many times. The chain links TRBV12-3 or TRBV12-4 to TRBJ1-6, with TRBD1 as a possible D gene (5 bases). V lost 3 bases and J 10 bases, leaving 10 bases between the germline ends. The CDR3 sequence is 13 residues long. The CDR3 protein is CASSLGGASPLHF. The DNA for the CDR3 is TGTGCCAGCAGTTTGGGGGGTGCATCACCCCTCCACTTT.

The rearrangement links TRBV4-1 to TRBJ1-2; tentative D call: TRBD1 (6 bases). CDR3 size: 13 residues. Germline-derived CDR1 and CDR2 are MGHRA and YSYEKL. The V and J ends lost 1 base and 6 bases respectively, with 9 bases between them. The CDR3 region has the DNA TGCGCCAGCAGCCAAGGAGGGGGTGATGGCTACACCTTC. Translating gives CASSQGGGDGYTF.

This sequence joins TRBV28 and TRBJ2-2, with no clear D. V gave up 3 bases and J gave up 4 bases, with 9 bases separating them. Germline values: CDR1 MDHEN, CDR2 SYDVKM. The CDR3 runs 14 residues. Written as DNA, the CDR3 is TGTGCCAGCAGTTTTATGGGCTTCACCGGGGAGCTGTTTTTT. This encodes CASSFMGFTGELFF.

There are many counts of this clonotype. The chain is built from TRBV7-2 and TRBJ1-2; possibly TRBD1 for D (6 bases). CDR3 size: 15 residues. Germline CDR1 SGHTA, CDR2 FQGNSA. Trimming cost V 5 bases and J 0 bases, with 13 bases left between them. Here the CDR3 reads CASSKDRQANYGYTF. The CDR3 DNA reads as TGTGCCAGCAGCAAAGACAGGCAAGCTAACTATGGCTACACCTTC.

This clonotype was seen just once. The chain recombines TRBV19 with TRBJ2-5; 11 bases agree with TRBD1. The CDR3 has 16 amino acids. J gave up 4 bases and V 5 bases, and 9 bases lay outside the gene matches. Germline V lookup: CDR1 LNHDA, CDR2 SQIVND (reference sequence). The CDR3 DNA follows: TGTGCCAGTAGTGCCCCCCGGGACAGGGGGAGAGAGACCCAGTACTTC. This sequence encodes CASSAPRDRGRETQYF.

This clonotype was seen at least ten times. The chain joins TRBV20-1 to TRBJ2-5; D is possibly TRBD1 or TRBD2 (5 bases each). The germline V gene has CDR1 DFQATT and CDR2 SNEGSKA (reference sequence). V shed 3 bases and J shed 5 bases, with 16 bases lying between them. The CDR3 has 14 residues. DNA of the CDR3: TGCAGTGCTAGGGTCGGGGCAGGGACGGAGACCCAGTACTTC. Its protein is CSARVGAGTETQYF.

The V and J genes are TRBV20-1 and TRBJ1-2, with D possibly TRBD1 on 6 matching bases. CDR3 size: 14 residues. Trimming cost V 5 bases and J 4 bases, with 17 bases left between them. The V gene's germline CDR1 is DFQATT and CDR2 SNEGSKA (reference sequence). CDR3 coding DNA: TGCAGTGCTCCGGGACAATCCCTGGTCTATGGCTACACCTTC. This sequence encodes CSAPGQSLVYGYTF.

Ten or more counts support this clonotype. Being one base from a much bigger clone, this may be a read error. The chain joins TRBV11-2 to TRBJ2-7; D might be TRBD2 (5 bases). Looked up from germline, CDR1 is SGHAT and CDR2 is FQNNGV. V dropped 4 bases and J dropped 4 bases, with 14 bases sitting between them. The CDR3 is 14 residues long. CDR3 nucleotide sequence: TGTGCCAGCAGCTCATCACCCGGCGGGTACGAGCAGTACTTC. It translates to CASSSSPGGYEQYF.

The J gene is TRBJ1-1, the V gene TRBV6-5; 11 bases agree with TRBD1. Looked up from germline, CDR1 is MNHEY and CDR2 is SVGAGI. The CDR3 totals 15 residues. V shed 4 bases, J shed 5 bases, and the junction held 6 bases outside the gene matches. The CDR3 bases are TGTGCCAGCAGTTCCACGGACAGGGGGCAAACTGAAGCTTTCTTT. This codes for CASSSTDRGQTEAFF.

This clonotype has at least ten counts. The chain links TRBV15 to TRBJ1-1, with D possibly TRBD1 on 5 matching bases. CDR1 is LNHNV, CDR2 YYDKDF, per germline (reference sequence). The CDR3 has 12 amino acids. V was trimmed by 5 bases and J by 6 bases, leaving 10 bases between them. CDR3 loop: CATSAGSAEAFF. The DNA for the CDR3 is TGTGCCACCAGCGCAGGGTCCGCTGAAGCTTTCTTT.

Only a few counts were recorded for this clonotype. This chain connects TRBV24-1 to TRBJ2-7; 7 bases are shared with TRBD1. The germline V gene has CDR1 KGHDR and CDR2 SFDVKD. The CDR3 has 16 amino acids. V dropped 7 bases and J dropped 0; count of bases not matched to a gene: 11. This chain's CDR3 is CATSDPPRTGSYEQYF. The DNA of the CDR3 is TGTGCCACCAGCGATCCCCCCCGGACAGGCTCCTACGAGCAGTACTTC.

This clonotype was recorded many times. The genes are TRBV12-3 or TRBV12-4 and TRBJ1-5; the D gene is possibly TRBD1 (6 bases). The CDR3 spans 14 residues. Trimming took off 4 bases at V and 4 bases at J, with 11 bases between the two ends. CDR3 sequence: CASSWGPGNQPQHF. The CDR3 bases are TGTGCCAGCAGTTGGGGGCCGGGGAATCAGCCCCAGCATTTT.

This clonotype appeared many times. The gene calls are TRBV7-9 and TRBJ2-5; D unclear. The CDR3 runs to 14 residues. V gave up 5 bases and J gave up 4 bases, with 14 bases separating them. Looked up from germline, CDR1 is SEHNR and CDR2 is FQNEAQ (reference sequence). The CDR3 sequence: CASSPQPSRETQYF. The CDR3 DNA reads TGTGCCAGCAGCCCACAGCCCTCAAGAGAGACCCAGTACTTC.

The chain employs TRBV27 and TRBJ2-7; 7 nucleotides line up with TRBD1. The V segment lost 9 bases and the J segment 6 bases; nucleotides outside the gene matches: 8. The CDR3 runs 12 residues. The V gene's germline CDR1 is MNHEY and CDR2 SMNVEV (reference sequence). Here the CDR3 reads CARQGEISEQYF. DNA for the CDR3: TGTGCCAGGCAGGGGGAAATTTCCGAGCAGTACTTC.

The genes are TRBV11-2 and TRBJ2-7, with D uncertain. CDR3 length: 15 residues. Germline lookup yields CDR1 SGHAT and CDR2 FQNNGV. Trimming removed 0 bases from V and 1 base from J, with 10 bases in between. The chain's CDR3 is CASSLDLGPSYEQYV. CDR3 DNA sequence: TGTGCCAGCAGCTTAGATCTAGGGCCATCCTACGAGCAGTACGTC.

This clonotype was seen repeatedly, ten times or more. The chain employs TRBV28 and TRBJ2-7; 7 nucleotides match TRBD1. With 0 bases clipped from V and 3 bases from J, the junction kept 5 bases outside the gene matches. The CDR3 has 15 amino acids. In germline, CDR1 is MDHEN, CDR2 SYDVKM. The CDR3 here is CASSLWAGGNYEQYF. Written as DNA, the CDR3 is TGTGCCAGCAGTTTATGGGCAGGGGGTAACTACGAGCAGTACTTC.

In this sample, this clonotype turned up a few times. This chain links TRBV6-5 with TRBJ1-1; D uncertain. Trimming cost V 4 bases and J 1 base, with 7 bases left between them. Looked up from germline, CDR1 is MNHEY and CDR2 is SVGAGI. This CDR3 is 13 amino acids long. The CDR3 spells CASSSIGNTEAFF. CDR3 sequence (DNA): TGTGCCAGCAGTTCGATTGGGAACACTGAAGCTTTCTTT.